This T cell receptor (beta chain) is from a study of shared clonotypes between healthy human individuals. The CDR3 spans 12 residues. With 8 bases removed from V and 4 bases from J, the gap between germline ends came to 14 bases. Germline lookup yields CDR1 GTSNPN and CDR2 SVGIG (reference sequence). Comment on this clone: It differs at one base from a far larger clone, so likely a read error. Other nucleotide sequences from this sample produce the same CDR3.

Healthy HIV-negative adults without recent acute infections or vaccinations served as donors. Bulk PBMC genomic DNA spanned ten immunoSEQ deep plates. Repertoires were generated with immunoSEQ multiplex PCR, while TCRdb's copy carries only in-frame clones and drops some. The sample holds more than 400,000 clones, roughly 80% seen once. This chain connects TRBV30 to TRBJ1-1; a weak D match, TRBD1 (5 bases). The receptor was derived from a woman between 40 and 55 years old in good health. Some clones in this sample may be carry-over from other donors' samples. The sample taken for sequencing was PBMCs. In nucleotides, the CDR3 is TGTGCCCGGAAGCGGGGGTCCACTGAAGCTTTCTTT. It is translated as CARKRGSTEAFF.